This TCR beta chain was sequenced during a study of T cell responses to AZD1222 COVID-19 vaccine. General study points: No repertoire was sampled before or during the peak T cell response, only after it. Donors were largely white British and mainly female; clonal diversity was possibly underestimated.

A word on this clone: As yet, its antigen is unknown.

Libraries were prepared by immunoSEQ multiplex PCR; TCRdb keeps only in-frame clonotypes and omits some of them. The data contain roughly 84,000 clones, 75% to 90% of them singletons. This sample comprised peripheral blood, obtained 28 days after the second AZD1222 dose. The origin of this receptor is an adult who received the AZD1222 COVID-19 vaccine.

The CDR3 loop reads CASTRLGTGGNTIYF. As DNA, the CDR3 is TGTGCCAGCACCCGCCTCGGGACAGGGGGAAACACCATATATTTT. The V gene is TRBV6-6, the J gene TRBJ1-3, with TRBD1 identical over 9 bases. With V trimmed by 7 bases and J by 4 bases, 8 bases remained unmatched. Germline V lookup: CDR1 MNHNY, CDR2 SVGAGI (reference sequence). CDR3 size: 15 residues.